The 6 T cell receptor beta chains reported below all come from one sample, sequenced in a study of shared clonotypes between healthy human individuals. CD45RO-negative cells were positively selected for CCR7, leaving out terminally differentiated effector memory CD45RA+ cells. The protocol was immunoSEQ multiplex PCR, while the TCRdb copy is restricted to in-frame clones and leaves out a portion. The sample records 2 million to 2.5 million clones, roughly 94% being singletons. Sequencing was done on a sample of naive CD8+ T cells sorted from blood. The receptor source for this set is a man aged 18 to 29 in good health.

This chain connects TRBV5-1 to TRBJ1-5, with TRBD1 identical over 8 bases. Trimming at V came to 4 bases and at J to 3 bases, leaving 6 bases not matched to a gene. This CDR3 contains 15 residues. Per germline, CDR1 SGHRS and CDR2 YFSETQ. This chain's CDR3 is CASSVTGDYNQPQHF. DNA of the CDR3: TGCGCCAGCAGCGTGACAGGGGATTACAATCAGCCCCAGCATTTT.

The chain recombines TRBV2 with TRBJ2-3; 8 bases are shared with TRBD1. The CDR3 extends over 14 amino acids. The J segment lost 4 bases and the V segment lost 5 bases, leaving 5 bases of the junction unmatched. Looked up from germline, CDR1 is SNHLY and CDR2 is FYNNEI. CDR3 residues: CASSSGQGADTQYF. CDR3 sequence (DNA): TGTGCCAGCAGTTCCGGACAGGGAGCAGATACGCAGTATTTT. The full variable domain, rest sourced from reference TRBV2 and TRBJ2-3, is EPEVTQTPSHQVTQMGQEVILRCVPISNHLYFYWYRQILGQKVEFLVSFYNNEISEKSEIFDDQFSVERPDGSNFTLKIRSTKLEDSAMYFCASSSGQGADTQYFGPGTRLTVL.

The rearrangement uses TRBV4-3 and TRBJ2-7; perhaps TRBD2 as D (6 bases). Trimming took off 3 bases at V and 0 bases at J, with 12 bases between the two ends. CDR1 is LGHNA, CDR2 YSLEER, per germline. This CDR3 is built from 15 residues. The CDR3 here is CASSQEGEYSYEQYF. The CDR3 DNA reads TGCGCCAGCAGCCAGGAGGGAGAGTACTCCTACGAGCAGTACTTC.

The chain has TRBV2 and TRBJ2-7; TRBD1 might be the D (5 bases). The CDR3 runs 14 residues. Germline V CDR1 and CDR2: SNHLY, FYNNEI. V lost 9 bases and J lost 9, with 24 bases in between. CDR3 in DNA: TGTGCCAGAGCCGCGCCAGGGCTTCCTAACGGGCAGTACTTC. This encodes CARAAPGLPNGQYF.

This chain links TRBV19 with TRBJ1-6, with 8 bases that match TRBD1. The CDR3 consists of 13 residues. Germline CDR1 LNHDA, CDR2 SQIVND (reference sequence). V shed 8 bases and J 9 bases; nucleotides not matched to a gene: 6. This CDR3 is CASSDRVGSPLHF. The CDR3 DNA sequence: TGTGCCAGTTCGGACAGGGTGGGTTCACCCCTCCACTTT.

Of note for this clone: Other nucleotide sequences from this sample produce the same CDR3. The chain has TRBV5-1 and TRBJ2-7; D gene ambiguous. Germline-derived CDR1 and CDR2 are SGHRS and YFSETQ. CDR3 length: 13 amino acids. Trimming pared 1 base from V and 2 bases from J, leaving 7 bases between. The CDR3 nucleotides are TGCGCCAGCAGCTTGCAGGAAACCTACGAGCAGTACTTC. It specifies CASSLQETYEQYF.